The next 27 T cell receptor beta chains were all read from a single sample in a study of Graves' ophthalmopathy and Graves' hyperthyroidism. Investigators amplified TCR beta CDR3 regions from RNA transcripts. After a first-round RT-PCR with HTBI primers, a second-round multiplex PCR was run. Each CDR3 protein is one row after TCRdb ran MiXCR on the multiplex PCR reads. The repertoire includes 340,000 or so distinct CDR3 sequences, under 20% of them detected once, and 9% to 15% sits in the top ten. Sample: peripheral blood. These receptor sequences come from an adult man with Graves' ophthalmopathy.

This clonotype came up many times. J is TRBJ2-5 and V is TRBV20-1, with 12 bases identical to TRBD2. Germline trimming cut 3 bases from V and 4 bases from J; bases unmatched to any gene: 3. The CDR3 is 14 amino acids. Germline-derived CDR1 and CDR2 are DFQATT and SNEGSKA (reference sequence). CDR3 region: CSARQTSGRETQYF. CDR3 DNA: TGCAGTGCTAGGCAGACTAGCGGGAGAGAGACCCAGTACTTC.

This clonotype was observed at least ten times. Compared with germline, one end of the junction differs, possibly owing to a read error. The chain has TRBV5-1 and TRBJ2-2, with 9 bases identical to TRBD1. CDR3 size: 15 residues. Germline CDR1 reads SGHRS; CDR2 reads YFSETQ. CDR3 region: CASSMPGTGTGELFF. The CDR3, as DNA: TGCGCCAGCAGCATGCCGGGGACAGGGACCGGTGAGCTGTTTTTT.

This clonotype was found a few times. The CDR3 loop reads CASRSGTGTHYTF. The CDR3 DNA reads TGTGCCAGCAGGTCCGGGACAGGTACACACTACACCTTC. The chain joins TRBV6-1 to TRBJ1-2, with TRBD1 matching 8 bases. The CDR3 is 13 amino acids. Germline-derived CDR1 and CDR2 are MNHNS and SASEGT. V shed 6 bases, J shed 10 bases, and the junction held 10 bases outside the gene matches.

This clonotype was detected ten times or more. DNA of the CDR3: TGTGCCAGCGGAAGGGGGGTGGCTGGAAACACCATATATTTT. Amino acids: CASGRGVAGNTIYF. The chain has TRBV7-8 and TRBJ1-3; tentative D call: TRBD1 (6 bases). Trimming removed 8 bases at V and 2 bases at J, with 13 bases between. This CDR3 has 14 residues. The V gene's germline CDR1 is SGHVS and CDR2 FQNEAQ.

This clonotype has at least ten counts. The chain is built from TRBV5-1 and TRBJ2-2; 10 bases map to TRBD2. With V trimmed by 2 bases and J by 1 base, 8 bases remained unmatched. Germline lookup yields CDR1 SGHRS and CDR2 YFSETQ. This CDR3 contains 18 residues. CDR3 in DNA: TGCGCCAGCAGCTTTTTAGCGGGAGGACGAAGGAACACCGGGGAGCTGTTTTTT. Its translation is CASSFLAGGRRNTGELFF.

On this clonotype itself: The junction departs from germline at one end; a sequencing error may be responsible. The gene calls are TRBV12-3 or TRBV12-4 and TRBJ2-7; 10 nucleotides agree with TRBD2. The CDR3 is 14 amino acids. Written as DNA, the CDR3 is TGTGCCAGCAGTATAGCGGGAGGTGGGTACGAGCAGTACTTC. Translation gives CASSIAGGGYEQYF.

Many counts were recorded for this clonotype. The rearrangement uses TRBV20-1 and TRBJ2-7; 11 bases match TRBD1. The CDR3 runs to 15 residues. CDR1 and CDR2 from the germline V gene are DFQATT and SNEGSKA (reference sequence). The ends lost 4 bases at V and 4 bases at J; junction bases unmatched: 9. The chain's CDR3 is CSATPDRGHRYEQYF. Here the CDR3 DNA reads TGCAGTGCTACTCCGGACAGGGGGCATCGGTACGAGCAGTACTTC.

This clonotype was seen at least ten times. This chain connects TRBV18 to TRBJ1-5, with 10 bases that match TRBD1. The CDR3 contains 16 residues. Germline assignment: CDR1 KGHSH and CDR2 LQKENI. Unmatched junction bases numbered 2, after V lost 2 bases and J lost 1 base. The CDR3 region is CASSPTDRGSNQPQHF. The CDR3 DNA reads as TGTGCCAGCTCACCAACGGACAGGGGGAGCAATCAGCCCCAGCATTTT.

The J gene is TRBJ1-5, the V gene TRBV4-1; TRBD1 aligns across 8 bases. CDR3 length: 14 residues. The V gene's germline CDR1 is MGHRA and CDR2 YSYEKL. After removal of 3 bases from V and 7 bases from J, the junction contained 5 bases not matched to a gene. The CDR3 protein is CASSHGQGYQPQHF. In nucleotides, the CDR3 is TGCGCCAGCAGCCATGGACAGGGCTACCAGCCCCAGCATTTT.

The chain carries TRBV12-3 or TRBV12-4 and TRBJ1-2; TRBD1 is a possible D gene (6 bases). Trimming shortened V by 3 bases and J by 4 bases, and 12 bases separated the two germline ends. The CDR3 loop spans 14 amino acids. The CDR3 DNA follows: TGTGCCAGCAGTTTCCTTACAGGGATCTATGGCTACACCTTC. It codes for CASSFLTGIYGYTF.

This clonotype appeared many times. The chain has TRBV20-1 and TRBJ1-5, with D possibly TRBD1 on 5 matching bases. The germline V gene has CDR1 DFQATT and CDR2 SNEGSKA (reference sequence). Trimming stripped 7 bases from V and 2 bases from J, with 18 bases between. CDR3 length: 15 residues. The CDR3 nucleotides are TGCAGTGTCCTCCTTGCGGGGGGGGGCAATCAGCCCCAGCATTTT. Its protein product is CSVLLAGGGNQPQHF.

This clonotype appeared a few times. The CDR3 nucleotides are TGCGCCAGCAGCTTGGCTGCTCGGCAAGAGACCCAGTACTTC. Its protein is CASSLAARQETQYF. The V gene is TRBV5-1, the J gene TRBJ2-5; D uncertain. This CDR3 has 14 amino acids. The V end was cut by 0 bases, the J end by 2 bases, with 8 bases between. The germline gives CDR1 SGHRS, CDR2 YFSETQ.

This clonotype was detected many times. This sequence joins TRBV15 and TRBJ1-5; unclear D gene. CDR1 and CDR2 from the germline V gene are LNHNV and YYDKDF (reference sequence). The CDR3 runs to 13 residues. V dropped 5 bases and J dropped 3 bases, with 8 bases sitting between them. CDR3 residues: CATSLGHNQPQHF. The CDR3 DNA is TGTGCCACCAGCTTAGGGCACAATCAGCCCCAGCATTTT.

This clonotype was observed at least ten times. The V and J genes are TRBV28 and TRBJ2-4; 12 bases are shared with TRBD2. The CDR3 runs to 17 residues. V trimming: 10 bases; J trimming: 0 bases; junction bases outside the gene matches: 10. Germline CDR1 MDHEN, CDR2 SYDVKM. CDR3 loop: CANPPGLAGLAKNIQYF. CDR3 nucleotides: TGTGCCAACCCCCCGGGACTAGCGGGTCTAGCCAAAAACATTCAGTACTTC.

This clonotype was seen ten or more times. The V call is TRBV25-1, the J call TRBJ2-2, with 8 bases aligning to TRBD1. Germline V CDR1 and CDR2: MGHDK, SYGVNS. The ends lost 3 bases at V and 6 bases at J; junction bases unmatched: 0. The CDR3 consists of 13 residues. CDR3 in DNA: TGTGCCAGCAGTGACAGGGGGCCCGGGGAGCTGTTTTTT. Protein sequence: CASSDRGPGELFF.

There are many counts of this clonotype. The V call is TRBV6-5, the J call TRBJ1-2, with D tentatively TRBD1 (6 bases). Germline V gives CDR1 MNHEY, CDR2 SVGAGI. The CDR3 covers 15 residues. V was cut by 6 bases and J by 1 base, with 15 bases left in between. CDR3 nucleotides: TGTGCCAGCAGCCCGGGGAGGGGGGGTAACTATGGCTACACCTTC. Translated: CASSPGRGGNYGYTF.

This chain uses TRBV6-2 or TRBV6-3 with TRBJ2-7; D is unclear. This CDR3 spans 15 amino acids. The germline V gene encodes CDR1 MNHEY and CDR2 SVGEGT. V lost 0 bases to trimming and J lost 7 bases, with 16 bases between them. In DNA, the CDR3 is TGTGCCAGCAGTTACTCAGGCAGACATCCCAGGGAGCAGTACTTC. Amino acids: CASSYSGRHPREQYF.

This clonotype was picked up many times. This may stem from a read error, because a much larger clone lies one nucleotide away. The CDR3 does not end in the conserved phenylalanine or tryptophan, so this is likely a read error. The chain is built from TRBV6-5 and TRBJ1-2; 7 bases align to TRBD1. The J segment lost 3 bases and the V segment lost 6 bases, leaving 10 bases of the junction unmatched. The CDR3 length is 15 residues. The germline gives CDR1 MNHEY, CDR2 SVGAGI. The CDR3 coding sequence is TGTGCCAGCAGCTATTCCGGGACAGACTACTATGGCTACACCCTC. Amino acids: CASSYSGTDYYGYTL.

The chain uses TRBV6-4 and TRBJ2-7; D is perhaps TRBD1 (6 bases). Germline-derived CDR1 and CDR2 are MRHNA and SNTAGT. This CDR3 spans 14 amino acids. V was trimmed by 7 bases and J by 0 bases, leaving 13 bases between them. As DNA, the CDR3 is TGTGCCAGCAAACGGGACAAAGACTCCTACGAGCAGTACTTC. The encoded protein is CASKRDKDSYEQYF.

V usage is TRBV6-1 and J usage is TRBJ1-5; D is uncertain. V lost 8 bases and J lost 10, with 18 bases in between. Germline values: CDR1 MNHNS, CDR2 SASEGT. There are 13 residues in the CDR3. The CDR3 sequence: CASSPGGSEPQHF. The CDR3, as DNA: TGTGCCAGCTCACCCGGTGGGTCCGAACCCCAGCATTTT.

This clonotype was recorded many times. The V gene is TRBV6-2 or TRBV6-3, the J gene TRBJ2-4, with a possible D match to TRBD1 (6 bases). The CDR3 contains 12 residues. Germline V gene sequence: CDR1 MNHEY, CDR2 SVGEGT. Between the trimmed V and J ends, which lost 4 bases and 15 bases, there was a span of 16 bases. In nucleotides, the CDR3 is TGTGCCAGCAGTTTGAGCACAGGGCATCTGTACTTC. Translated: CASSLSTGHLYF.

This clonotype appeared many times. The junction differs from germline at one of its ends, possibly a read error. CDR3 protein: CSVKVSRGDFWTGEPFF. In DNA, the CDR3 is TGCAGCGTTAAAGTGTCACGGGGGGATTTCTGGACCGGGGAGCCGTTTTTT. The chain is built from TRBV29-1 and TRBJ2-2, with 7 bases that match TRBD2. The CDR3 consists of 17 residues. CDR1 and CDR2 (germline): SQVTM, ANQGSEA.

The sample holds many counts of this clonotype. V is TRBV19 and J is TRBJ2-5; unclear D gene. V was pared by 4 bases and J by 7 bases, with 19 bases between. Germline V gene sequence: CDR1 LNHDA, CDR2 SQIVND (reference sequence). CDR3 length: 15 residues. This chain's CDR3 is CASSTIDRAGGTQYF. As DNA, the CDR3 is TGTGCCAGTAGTACCATAGACCGGGCCGGCGGGACCCAGTACTTC.

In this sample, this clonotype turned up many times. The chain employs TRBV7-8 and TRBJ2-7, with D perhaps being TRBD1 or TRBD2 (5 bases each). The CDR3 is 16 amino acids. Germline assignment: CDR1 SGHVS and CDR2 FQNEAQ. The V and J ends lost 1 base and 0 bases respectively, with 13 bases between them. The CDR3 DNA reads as TGTGCCAGCAGCTTAGAGGTTGGGGGAACCTCCTACGAGCAGTACTTC. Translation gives CASSLEVGGTSYEQYF.

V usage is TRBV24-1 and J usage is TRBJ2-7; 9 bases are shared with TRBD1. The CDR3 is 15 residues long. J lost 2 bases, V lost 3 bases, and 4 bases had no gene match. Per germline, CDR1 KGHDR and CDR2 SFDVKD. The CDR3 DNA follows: TGTGCCACCAGTGATGGACAGGGGAATGCCTACGAGCAGTACTTC. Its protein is CATSDGQGNAYEQYF.

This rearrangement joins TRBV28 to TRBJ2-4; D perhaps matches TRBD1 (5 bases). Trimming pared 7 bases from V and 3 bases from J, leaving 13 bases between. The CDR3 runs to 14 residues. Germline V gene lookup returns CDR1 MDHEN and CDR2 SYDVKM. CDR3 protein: CASNPTERKNIQYF. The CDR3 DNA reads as TGTGCCAGCAATCCGACAGAACGCAAAAACATTCAGTACTTC.

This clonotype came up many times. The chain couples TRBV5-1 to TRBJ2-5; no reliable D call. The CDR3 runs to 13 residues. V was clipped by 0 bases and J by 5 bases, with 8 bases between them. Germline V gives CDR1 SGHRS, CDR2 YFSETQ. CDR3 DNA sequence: TGCGCCAGCAGCTTGGAGTATCGTGAGACCCAGTACTTC. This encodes CASSLEYRETQYF.